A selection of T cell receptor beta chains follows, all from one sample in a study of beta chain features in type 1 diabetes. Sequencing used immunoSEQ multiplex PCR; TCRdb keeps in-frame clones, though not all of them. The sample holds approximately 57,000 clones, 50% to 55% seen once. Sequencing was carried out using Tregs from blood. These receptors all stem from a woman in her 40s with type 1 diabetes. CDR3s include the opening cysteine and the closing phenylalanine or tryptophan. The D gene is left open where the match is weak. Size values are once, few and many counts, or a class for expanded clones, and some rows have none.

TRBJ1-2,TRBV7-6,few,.,CASSLSDGGYGYTF,TGTGCCAGCAGCCTCTCGGACGGGGGCTATGGCTACACCTTC
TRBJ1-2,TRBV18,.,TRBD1,CASSPEQGAHYGYTF,TGTGCCAGCTCACCAGAACAGGGGGCTCACTATGGCTACACCTTC
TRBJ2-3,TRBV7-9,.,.,CASSSRPSYREGDTQYF,TGTGCCAGCAGCTCCCGGCCCTCCTACAGGGAAGGGGATACGCAGTATTTT
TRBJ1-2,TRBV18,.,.,CASSPTANYGYTF,TGTGCCAGCTCACCTACAGCAAACTATGGCTACACCTTC
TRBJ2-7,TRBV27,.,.,CASSSQYEQYF,TGTGCCAGCAGTTCGCAGTACGAGCAGTACTTC
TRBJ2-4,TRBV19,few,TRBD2,CASSIKGPGRAVDKNIQYF,TGTGCCAGTAGTATAAAAGGGCCCGGGAGGGCCGTGGACAAAAACATTCAGTACTTC
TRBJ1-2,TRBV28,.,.,CASMLGGIALDYGYTF,TGTGCCAGCATGTTAGGGGGTATAGCGTTGGACTATGGCTACACCTTC
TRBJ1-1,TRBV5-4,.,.,CASSSGVEAFF,TGTGCCAGCAGCTCCGGGGTTGAAGCTTTCTTT
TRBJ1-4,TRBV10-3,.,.,CAIRDTSTNEKLFF,TGTGCCATCAGGGACACCTCAACTAATGAAAAACTGTTTTTT
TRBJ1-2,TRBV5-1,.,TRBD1,CASSQGTGGYGYTF,TGCGCCAGCAGCCAAGGGACAGGGGGTTATGGCTACACCTTC
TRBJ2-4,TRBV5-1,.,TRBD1,CASSSGQGAYIQYF,TGCGCCAGCAGCTCAGGACAGGGGGCGTACATTCAGTACTTC
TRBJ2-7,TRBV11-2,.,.,CASSAPYEQYF,TGTGCCAGCAGCGCTCCCTACGAGCAGTACTTC
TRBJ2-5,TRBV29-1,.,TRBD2,CSVAGTSGGLIQETQYF,TGCAGCGTTGCCGGGACTAGCGGGGGCCTAATCCAAGAGACCCAGTACTTC
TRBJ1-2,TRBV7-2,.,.,CASSQYSPGVDGYTF,TGTGCCAGCAGCCAGTACTCCCCAGGGGTCGATGGCTACACCTTC